Detailed here is one T cell receptor (beta chain). The antigen is unknown. Expressed TCRB transcripts got sequenced, as all isolated RNA was reverse transcribed. Assay: immunoSEQ multiplex PCR; the TCRdb copy retains only in-frame clones and omits some. The sample carries hundreds of thousands of clones, more than 65% recorded once. The germline gives CDR1 SGHTA, CDR2 FQGNSA. With 4 bases removed from V and 0 bases from J, the gap between germline ends came to 10 bases. The CDR3 has 16 residues. This sample is drawn from a study of beta chain features in type 1 diabetes. Study overall: The study examined around 98,000,000 sorted cells across all samples. Broader study findings: All four CD4+ subsets of Type 1 diabetes patients contained TCRB CDR3s that were moderately but significantly shorter.

A single heparinised draw of about 100 mL on average was taken per donor. The genes are TRBV7-2 and TRBJ2-6, with a tentative D call TRBD1 (5 bases). Source material: naive CD4+ T cells from blood. The origin of this receptor is a man in his thirties or forties in good health. CDR3 DNA sequence: TGTGCCAGCAGCTGGCGACAGCACTCTGGGGCCAACGTCCTGACTTTC. It codes for CASSWRQHSGANVLTF.